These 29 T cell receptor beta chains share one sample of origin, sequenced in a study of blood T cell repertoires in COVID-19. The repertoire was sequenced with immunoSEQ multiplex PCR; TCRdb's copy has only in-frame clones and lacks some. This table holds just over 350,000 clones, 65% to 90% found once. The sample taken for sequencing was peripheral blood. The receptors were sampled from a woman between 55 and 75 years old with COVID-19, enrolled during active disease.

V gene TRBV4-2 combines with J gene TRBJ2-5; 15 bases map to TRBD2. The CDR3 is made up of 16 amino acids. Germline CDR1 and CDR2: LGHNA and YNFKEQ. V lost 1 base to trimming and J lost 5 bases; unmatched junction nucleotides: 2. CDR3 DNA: TGTGCCAGCAGCCAAGGGACTAGCGGGGGGGAGGAGACCCAGTACTTC. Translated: CASSQGTSGGEETQYF.

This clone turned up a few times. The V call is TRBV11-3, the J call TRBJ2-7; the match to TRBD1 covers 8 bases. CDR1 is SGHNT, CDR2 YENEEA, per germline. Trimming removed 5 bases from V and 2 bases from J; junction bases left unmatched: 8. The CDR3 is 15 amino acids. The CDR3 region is CASSPQGAPTYEQYF. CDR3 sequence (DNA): TGTGCCAGCAGCCCGCAGGGGGCACCGACCTACGAGCAGTACTTC.

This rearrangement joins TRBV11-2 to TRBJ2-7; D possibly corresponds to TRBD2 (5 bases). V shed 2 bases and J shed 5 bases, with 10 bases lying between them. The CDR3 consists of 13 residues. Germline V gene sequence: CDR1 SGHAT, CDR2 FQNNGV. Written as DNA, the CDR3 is TGTGCCAGCAGCTTACTTGAGGGTCACGAGCAGTACTTC. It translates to CASSLLEGHEQYF.

CDR3 nucleotide sequence: TGTGCCAGCGGACGGGGGTTACTAAAGTACGAGCAGTACTTC. This translates into CASGRGLLKYEQYF. The V and J genes are TRBV27 and TRBJ2-7, with D perhaps matching TRBD2 (6 bases). The germline V gene encodes CDR1 MNHEY and CDR2 SMNVEV (reference sequence). The CDR3 has 14 amino acids. Between the trimmed V and J ends, which lost 8 bases and 4 bases, there was a span of 18 bases.

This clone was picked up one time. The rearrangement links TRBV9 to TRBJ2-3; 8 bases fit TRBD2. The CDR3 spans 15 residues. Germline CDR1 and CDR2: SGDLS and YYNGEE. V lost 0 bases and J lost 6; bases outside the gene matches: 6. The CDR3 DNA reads TGTGCCAGCAGCGTAGAGGGAAGCGGGGGTGATACGCAGTATTTT. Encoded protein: CASSVEGSGGDTQYF.

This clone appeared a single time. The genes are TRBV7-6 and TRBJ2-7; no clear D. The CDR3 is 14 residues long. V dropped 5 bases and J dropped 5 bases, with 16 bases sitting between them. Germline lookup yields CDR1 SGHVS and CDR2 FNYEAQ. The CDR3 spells CASSENTDTNEQYF. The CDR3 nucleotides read TGTGCCAGCAGCGAAAACACAGACACGAACGAGCAGTACTTC.

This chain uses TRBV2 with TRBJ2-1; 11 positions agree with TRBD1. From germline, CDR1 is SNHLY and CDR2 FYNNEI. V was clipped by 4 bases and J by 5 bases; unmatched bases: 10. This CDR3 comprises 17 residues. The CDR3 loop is CASSGTGGSIRHNEQFF. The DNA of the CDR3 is TGTGCCAGCAGTGGGACAGGGGGCTCGATAAGACACAATGAGCAGTTCTTC.

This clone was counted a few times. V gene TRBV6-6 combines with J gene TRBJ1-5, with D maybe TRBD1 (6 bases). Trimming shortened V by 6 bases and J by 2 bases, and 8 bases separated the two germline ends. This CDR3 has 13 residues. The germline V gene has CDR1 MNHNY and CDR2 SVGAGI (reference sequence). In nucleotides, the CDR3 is TGTGCCAGCAGCGGACAGCGCAATCAGCCCCAGCATTTT. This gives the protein CASSGQRNQPQHF.

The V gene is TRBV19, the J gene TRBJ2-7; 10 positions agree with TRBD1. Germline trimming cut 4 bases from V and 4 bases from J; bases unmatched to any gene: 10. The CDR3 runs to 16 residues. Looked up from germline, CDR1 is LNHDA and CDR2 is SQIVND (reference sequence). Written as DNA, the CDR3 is TGTGCCAGTAGTAATCTCGACAGGGGGCGTCTGTACGAGCAGTACTTC. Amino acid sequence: CASSNLDRGRLYEQYF.

CDR3 sequence: CASSQTAGGPSWQFF. The CDR3, as DNA: TGCGCCAGCAGCCAAACAGCGGGGGGGCCTAGCTGGCAGTTCTTC. This chain uses TRBV4-3 with TRBJ2-1; 10 bases are a match to TRBD2. The CDR3 contains 15 residues. V lost 2 bases and J lost 12; bases outside the gene matches: 10. Germline loops: CDR1 LGHNA, CDR2 YSLEER.

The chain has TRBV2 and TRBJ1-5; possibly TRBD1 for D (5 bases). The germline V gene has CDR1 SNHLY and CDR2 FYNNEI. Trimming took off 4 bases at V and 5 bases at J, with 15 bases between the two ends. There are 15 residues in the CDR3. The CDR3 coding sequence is TGTGCCAGCAGTGGTGTACGGCAGGGTGATCAGCCCCAGCATTTT. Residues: CASSGVRQGDQPQHF.

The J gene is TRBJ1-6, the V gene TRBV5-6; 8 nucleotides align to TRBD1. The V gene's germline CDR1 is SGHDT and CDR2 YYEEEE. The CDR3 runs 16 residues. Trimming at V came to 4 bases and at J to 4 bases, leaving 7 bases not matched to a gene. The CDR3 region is CASSRTGITYNSPLHF. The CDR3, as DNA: TGTGCCAGCAGCCGGACAGGGATTACGTATAATTCACCCCTCCACTTT. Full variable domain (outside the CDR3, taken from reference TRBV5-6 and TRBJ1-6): DAGVTQSPTHLIKTRGQQVTLRCSPKSGHDTVSWYQQALGQGPQFIFQYYEEEERQRGNFPDRFSGHQFPNYSSELNVNALLLGDSALYLCASSRTGITYNSPLHFGNGTRLTVT.

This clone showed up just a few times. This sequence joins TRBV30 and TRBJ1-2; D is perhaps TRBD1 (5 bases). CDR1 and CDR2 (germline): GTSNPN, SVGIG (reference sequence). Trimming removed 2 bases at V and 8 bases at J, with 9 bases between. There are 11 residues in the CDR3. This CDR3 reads CAWSWGEGYTF. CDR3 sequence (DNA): TGTGCCTGGAGTTGGGGGGAAGGCTACACCTTC.

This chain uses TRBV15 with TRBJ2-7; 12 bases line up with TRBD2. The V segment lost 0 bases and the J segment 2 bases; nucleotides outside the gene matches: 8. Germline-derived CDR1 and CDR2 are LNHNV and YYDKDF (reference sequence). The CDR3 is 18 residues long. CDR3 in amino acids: CATSRDPGLAGSAYEQYF. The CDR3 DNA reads TGTGCCACCAGCAGAGATCCCGGACTAGCGGGGAGCGCCTACGAGCAGTACTTC.

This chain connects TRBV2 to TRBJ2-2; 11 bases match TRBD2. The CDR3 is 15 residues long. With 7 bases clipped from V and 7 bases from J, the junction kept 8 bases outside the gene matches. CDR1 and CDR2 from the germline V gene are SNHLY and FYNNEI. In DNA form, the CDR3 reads TGTGCCAGCACCCTAGCGGGGGGCCGGGGCGGGGAGCTGTTTTTT. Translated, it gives CASTLAGGRGGELFF.

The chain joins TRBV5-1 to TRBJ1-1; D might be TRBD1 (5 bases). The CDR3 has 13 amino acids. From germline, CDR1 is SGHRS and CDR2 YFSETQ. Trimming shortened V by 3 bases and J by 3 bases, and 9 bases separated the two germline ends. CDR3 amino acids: CASSWGEDTEAFF. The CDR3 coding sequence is TGCGCCAGCAGCTGGGGGGAGGACACTGAAGCTTTCTTT.

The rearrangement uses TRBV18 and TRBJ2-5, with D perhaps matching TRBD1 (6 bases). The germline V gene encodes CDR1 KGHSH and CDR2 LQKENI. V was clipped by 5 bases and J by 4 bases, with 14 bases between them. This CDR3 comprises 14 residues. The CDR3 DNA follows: TGTGCCAGCTCATACTCCCAGGGGACAGAGACCCAGTACTTC. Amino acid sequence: CASSYSQGTETQYF.

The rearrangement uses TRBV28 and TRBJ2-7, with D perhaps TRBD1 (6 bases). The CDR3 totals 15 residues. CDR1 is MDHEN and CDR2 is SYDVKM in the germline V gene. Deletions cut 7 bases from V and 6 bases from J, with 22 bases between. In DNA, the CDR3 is TGTGCCAGCATCCCTTCCCGGCAGGGGTCGGTCGAGCAGTACTTC. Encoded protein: CASIPSRQGSVEQYF.

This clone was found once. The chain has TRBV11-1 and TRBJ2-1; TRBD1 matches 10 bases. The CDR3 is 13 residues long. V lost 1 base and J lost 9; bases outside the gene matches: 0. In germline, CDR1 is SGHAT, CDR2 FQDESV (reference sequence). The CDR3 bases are TGTGCCAGCAGCTTAGGGACAGGGGGTGAGCAGTTCTTC. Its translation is CASSLGTGGEQFF.

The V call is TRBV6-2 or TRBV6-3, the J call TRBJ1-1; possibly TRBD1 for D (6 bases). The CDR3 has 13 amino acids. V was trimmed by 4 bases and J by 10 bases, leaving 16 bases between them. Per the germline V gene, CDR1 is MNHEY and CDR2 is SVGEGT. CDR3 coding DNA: TGTGCCAGCAGTTCCGGACAGCGGGGAAGAGCTTTCTTT. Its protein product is CASSSGQRGRAFF.

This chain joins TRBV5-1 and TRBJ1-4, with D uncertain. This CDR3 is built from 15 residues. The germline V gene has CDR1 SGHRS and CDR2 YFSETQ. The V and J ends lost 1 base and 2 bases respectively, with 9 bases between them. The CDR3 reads CASSLMGGTNEKLFF. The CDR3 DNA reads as TGCGCCAGCAGCTTGATGGGAGGGACTAATGAAAAACTGTTTTTT.

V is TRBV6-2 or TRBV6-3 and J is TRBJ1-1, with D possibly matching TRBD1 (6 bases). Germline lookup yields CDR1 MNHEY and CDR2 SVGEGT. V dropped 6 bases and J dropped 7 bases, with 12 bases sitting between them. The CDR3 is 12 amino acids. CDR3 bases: TGTGCCAGCAGCCTCGACAGGAATGAAGCTTTCTTT. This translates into CASSLDRNEAFF.

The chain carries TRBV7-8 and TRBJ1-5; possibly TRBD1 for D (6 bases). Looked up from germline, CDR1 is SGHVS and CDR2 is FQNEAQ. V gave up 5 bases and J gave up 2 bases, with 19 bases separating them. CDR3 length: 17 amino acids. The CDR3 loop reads CASSTPRGGIRNQPQHF. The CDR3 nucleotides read TGTGCCAGCAGCACCCCGAGGGGGGGGATTCGCAATCAGCCCCAGCATTTT.

This CDR3 reads CASSPLGGLEGARSGANVLTF. Written as DNA, the CDR3 is TGTGCCAGCTCACCACTTGGCGGGTTGGAGGGGGCCCGGTCTGGGGCCAACGTCCTGACTTTC. The chain has TRBV18 and TRBJ2-6; a weak D match, TRBD1 (7 bases). The V and J ends lost 1 base and 1 base respectively, with 23 bases between them. The CDR3 totals 21 residues. Germline V gene data show CDR1 as KGHSH and CDR2 as LQKENI.

CDR3 in DNA: TGTGCCAGCAGCTTCAGACTAGCGGGGGAGGGGACCCAGTACTTC. Its protein product is CASSFRLAGEGTQYF. V gene TRBV9 combines with J gene TRBJ2-5, with 12 bases lining up with TRBD2. The ends lost 4 bases at V and 7 bases at J; junction bases unmatched: 8. This CDR3 contains 15 residues. Germline-derived CDR1 and CDR2 are SGDLS and YYNGEE.

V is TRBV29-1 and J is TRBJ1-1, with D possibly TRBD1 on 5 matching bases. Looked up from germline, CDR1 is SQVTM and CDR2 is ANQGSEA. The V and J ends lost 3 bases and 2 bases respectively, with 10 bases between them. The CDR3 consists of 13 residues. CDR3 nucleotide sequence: TGCAGCGTTGAGACAGCTTCTAACACTGAAGCTTTCTTT. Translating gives CSVETASNTEAFF.

CDR3 protein: CASSLAVPYEQYF. DNA for the CDR3: TGTGCCAGTAGTCTAGCGGTCCCCTACGAGCAGTACTTC. J is TRBJ2-7 and V is TRBV19; 7 bases match TRBD2. Germline V gives CDR1 LNHDA, CDR2 SQIVND (reference sequence). The CDR3 is 13 residues long. V shed 5 bases, J shed 2 bases, and the junction held 3 bases outside the gene matches.

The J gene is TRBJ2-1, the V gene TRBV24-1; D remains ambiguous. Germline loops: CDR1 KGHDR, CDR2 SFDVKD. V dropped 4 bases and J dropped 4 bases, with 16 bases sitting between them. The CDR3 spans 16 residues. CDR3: CATSDPAASSYNEQFF. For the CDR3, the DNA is TGTGCCACCAGTGACCCGGCGGCGTCTTCATACAATGAGCAGTTCTTC.

Here the CDR3 reads CASSYGTADNEQFF. The CDR3 DNA follows: TGTGCCAGCAGTTACGGGACAGCAGACAATGAGCAGTTCTTC. The chain links TRBV27 to TRBJ2-1, with 7 positions matching TRBD1. The CDR3 length is 14 residues. Germline V gene sequence: CDR1 MNHEY, CDR2 SMNVEV (reference sequence). The junction had 5 bases not matched to a gene; V was cut back by 4 bases and J by 5 bases.